These 11 T cell receptor beta chains were all obtained from the same sample, sequenced in a study of cytomegalovirus exposure and HLA in healthy donors (dated by TCRdb to about 2017). The library was built by means of the immunoSEQ multiplex PCR assay. The multiplex PCR relied on a mix of 60 forward primers for TCR Vbeta segments and 13 reverse primers for TCR Jbeta segments. The clones in this table, taken by TCRdb from immuneACCESS, are in-frame only. Not every clone is retained; where verified, under half of the shortfall comes from an unresolved V gene, and the cause of the rest is unknown. The sample records over 200,000 clones, about two thirds of which are singletons. Of the sample, less than 3% is held by the ten largest clones. The sequenced material came from PBMCs. These receptors were obtained from a man in his forties in good health and CMV-seropositive.

The V gene is TRBV4-1, the J gene TRBJ1-1, with 9 bases matching TRBD1. Losses at the gene ends were 6 bases for V and 7 bases for J; bases not matched to a gene: 3. Germline-derived CDR1 and CDR2 are MGHRA and YSYEKL. This CDR3 is built from 12 residues. The CDR3 DNA is TGCGCCAGCAGTCAGGGACAGGGTGAAGCTTTCTTT. It specifies CASSQGQGEAFF.

The chain links TRBV5-6 to TRBJ2-2, with 7 positions matching TRBD2. The junction had 9 bases not matched to a gene; V was cut back by 0 bases and J by 4 bases. The CDR3 totals 17 residues. The germline V gene encodes CDR1 SGHDT and CDR2 YYEEEE. CDR3 bases: TGTGCCAGCAGCTTGGCCAGGGCTAGCGGAACCACCGGGGAGCTGTTTTTT. Translating gives CASSLARASGTTGELFF.

The chain carries TRBV7-8 and TRBJ2-7; 7 positions agree with TRBD2. After removal of 5 bases from V and 3 bases from J, the junction contained 10 bases not matched to a gene. From germline, CDR1 is SGHVS and CDR2 FQNEAQ. CDR3 length equals 15 residues. The CDR3 nucleotides are TGTGCCAGCAGCGCCCTGGCGGGGGTTCTCTACGAGCAGTACTTC. Residues: CASSALAGVLYEQYF. The complete variable domain, with remaining parts taken from reference TRBV7-8 and TRBJ2-7, reads GAGVSQSPRYKVAKRGQDVALRCDPISGHVSLFWYQQALGQGPEFLTYFQNEAQLDKSGLPSDRFFAERPEGSVSTLKIQRTQQEDSAVYLCASSALAGVLYEQYFGPGTRLTVT.

This chain links TRBV19 with TRBJ2-5, with 12 bases that match TRBD1. Germline CDR1 and CDR2: LNHDA and SQIVND (reference sequence). The V and J ends lost 5 bases and 3 bases, in that order; junction bases with no gene match: 7. CDR3 length: 16 amino acids. The CDR3 is CASSLEGTGGEETQYF. The CDR3 coding sequence is TGTGCCAGTAGTCTCGAAGGGACAGGGGGCGAAGAGACCCAGTACTTC.

This clone was recorded only once. CDR3 in amino acids: CASSQASGVNYEQYF. The CDR3 nucleotides read TGTGCCAGCAGTCAGGCCTCCGGGGTCAACTACGAGCAGTACTTC. The chain has TRBV6-6 and TRBJ2-7; D perhaps matches TRBD2 (5 bases). The CDR3 runs 15 residues. V was pared by 5 bases and J by 3 bases, with 17 bases between. Per the germline V gene, CDR1 is MNHNY and CDR2 is SVGAGI (reference sequence).

Here the CDR3 reads CASSEYGRHGYTF. In DNA form, the CDR3 reads TGTGCCAGCAGTGAATATGGCAGGCACGGCTACACCTTC. The chain has TRBV25-1 and TRBJ1-2; D is uncertain. Trimming left V 0 bases short and J 8 bases short, with 10 bases between. In germline, CDR1 is MGHDK, CDR2 SYGVNS. The CDR3 contains 13 residues.

The V gene is TRBV9, the J gene TRBJ1-6, with D possibly TRBD1 on 5 matching bases. Germline CDR1 and CDR2: SGDLS and YYNGEE. Deletions cut 3 bases from V and 0 bases from J, with 13 bases between. The CDR3 is 17 residues long. The CDR3 nucleotides read TGTGCCAGCAGCGCCCCAAAGGGGAACTCCTATAATTCACCCCTCCACTTT. Protein product: CASSAPKGNSYNSPLHF.

This clone has only one observation. V is TRBV28 and J is TRBJ1-2; D remains unclear. The CDR3 has 12 residues. Germline loops: CDR1 MDHEN, CDR2 SYDVKM. V lost 9 bases to trimming and J lost 8 bases, with 16 bases between them. The CDR3 DNA follows: TGTGCCAGGGTCCGGGAGGGAAGGGGCTACACCTTC. It is translated as CARVREGRGYTF.

The V and J genes are TRBV27 and TRBJ1-4; no clear D. CDR3 length: 12 amino acids. Trimming removed 4 bases from V and 12 bases from J, with 12 bases in between. Germline V lookup: CDR1 MNHEY, CDR2 SMNVEV (reference sequence). The CDR3 DNA reads as TGTGCCAGCAGTTCCGCAGGCATCGAACTGTTTTTT. It is translated as CASSSAGIELFF.

For this clone: This same CDR3 is encoded by further DNA sequences in the sample. The genes are TRBV9 and TRBJ2-3; the D gene is possibly TRBD2 (5 bases). The CDR3 is 16 residues long. Germline V gives CDR1 SGDLS, CDR2 YYNGEE. Trimming cost V 0 bases and J 0 bases, with 11 bases left between them. The CDR3 DNA follows: TGTGCCAGCAGCGTAGGCCGGGGTTCTAGCACAGATACGCAGTATTTT. Its protein is CASSVGRGSSTDTQYF.

The chain couples TRBV27 to TRBJ1-5, with a possible D match to TRBD1 (5 bases). The CDR3 length is 12 residues. Between the trimmed V and J ends, which lost 8 bases and 4 bases, there was a span of 9 bases. Germline CDR1 reads MNHEY; CDR2 reads SMNVEV (reference sequence). The CDR3 protein is CASGGGNQPQHF. The DNA of the CDR3 is TGTGCCAGCGGCGGGGGAAATCAGCCCCAGCATTTT.